This passage covers 8 T cell receptor beta chains from one sample sequenced in a study of blood T cell repertoires in COVID-19 (TCRdb year 2020). The library was obtained by the immunoSEQ multiplex PCR assay. TCRdb provides this immuneACCESS table in a form limited to in-frame rearrangements. Some clones are lacking; in checked studies, under half of them reflect an unresolved V gene, and why the rest are absent is not known. For this sample there are approximately 270,000 clones; 80% to 85% appear just once. 15% to 18% of the sample is taken by the ten largest. The sequencing sample was made of peripheral blood. These receptors all stem from a person aged 65 to 79 with COVID-19, enrolled during active disease.

The genes are TRBV13 and TRBJ1-6; D remains unclear. The CDR3 runs to 13 residues. V lost 0 bases to trimming and J lost 8 bases, with 5 bases between them. Germline values: CDR1 PRHDT, CDR2 FYEKMQ (reference sequence). The DNA for the CDR3 is TGTGCCAGCAGCTTAGGCGTCCATTCACCCCTCCACTTT. This translates into CASSLGVHSPLHF.

This clone was counted a few times. The V and J genes are TRBV2 and TRBJ1-5; 7 nucleotides align to TRBD1. The CDR3 is made up of 15 amino acids. CDR1 and CDR2 (germline): SNHLY, FYNNEI. Germline trimming cut 6 bases from V and 4 bases from J; bases unmatched to any gene: 9. CDR3 sequence (DNA): TGTGCCAGCAGCGAAAGACAGGGATCGAATCAGCCCCAGCATTTT. Amino acids: CASSERQGSNQPQHF.

The rearrangement links TRBV11-2 to TRBJ2-1; TRBD1 might be the D (6 bases). Germline loops: CDR1 SGHAT, CDR2 FQNNGV. The CDR3 spans 15 residues. Trimming left V 2 bases short and J 6 bases short, with 14 bases between. The CDR3 nucleotides read TGTGCCAGCAGCTTAATGGGGGCGGGTTCCAATGAGCAGTTCTTC. Translating it yields CASSLMGAGSNEQFF.

This rearrangement joins TRBV28 to TRBJ1-2, with 9 bases identical to TRBD1. Germline CDR1 MDHEN, CDR2 SYDVKM. V lost 2 bases to trimming and J lost 4 bases; unmatched junction nucleotides: 11. The CDR3 contains 17 residues. The CDR3: CASSLPGTGIPLYGYTF. The CDR3 bases are TGTGCCAGCAGTTTACCCGGGACAGGGATCCCCCTCTATGGCTACACCTTC.

Comment on this clone: One end of the junction fails to match germline, which may point to a read error. The chain has TRBV11-2 and TRBJ2-7, with D possibly being TRBD1 (7 bases). Germline lookup yields CDR1 SGHAT and CDR2 FQNNGV. This CDR3 contains 14 residues. The CDR3 DNA reads TGTGCCAGCAGCTTAGTAGCCAGGGGGGTCCCTATAGGCTTC. It is translated as CASSLVARGVPIGF.

This chain joins TRBV4-1 and TRBJ1-4, with TRBD1 as a possible D gene (6 bases). Germline V CDR1 and CDR2: MGHRA, YSYEKL. V was pared by 3 bases and J by 7 bases, with 15 bases between. This CDR3 is built from 15 residues. The CDR3 is CASSQPTGQREKLFF. The CDR3 DNA sequence: TGCGCCAGCAGCCAGCCGACAGGTCAGCGTGAAAAACTGTTTTTT.

The V call is TRBV9, the J call TRBJ2-2; 11 nucleotides align to TRBD2. This CDR3 comprises 15 residues. Germline V gene sequence: CDR1 SGDLS, CDR2 YYNGEE. With 2 bases clipped from V and 7 bases from J, the junction kept 4 bases outside the gene matches. The CDR3 DNA reads as TGTGCCAGCAGCGTTCTGGGACTAGCGGACGGGGAGCTGTTTTTT. It codes for CASSVLGLADGELFF.

This chain uses TRBV29-1 with TRBJ2-1, with 8 nucleotides matching TRBD1. Looked up from germline, CDR1 is SQVTM and CDR2 is ANQGSEA. The J segment lost 6 bases and the V segment lost 7 bases, leaving 11 bases of the junction unmatched. CDR3 length equals 14 residues. The CDR3 sequence: CSAQGDRRLNEQFF. The CDR3 bases are TGCAGCGCTCAGGGGGACAGGCGACTCAATGAGCAGTTCTTC.